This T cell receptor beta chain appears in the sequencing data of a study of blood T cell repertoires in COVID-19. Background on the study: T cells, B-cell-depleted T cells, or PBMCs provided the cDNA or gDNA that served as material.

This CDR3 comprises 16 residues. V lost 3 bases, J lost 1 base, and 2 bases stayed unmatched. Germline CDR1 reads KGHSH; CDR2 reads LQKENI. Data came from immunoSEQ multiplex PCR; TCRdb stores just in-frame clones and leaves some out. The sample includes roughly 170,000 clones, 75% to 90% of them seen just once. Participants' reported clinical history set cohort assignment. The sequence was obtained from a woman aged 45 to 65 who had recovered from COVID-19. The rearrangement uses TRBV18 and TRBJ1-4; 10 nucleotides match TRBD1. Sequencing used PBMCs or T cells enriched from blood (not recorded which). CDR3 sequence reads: CASSPGQGGTNEKLFF. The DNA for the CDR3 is TGTGCCAGCTCACCCGGACAGGGGGGAACTAATGAAAAACTGTTTTTT.